This T cell receptor beta chain was observed in a study of blood T cell repertoires in COVID-19. Generated by immunoSEQ multiplex PCR, the TCRdb table keeps only in-frame clones and is missing some. The data contain almost 200,000 clones, around 85% of them singletons. Germline trimming cut 5 bases from V and 5 bases from J; bases unmatched to any gene: 0. This CDR3 has 12 residues. The chain has TRBV12-3 or TRBV12-4 and TRBJ1-2, with 9 positions matching TRBD1. Specimen: peripheral blood. This TCR derives from a man aged 55 to 69 with COVID-19, enrolled during active disease. CDR3 residues: CASSGQGYGYTF. CDR3 DNA: TGTGCCAGCAGTGGACAGGGGTATGGCTACACCTTC.